This passage covers 22 T cell receptor beta chains from one sample sequenced in a study of blood T cell repertoires in COVID-19. Data came from immunoSEQ multiplex PCR; TCRdb stores just in-frame clones and leaves some out. The data show about 130,000 clones, about four fifths seen once. The sequenced sample consisted of peripheral blood. The receptors originated from a man in his sixties with acute or convalescent COVID-19.

In DNA, the CDR3 is TGTGCCAGCAGCTCGCGACTAGCGGGAGGGAATGAGCAGTTCTTC. It codes for CASSSRLAGGNEQFF. The chain links TRBV11-2 to TRBJ2-1; TRBD2 agrees at 14 bases. CDR3 length: 15 residues. V was pared by 4 bases and J by 7 bases, with 3 bases of the junction left unmatched. The germline V gene has CDR1 SGHAT and CDR2 FQNNGV.

The J gene is TRBJ1-3, the V gene TRBV11-2, with 8 bases lining up with TRBD1. CDR3 size: 14 residues. Germline V gene sequence: CDR1 SGHAT, CDR2 FQNNGV. J gave up 2 bases and V 5 bases, and 2 bases lay outside the gene matches. The CDR3 DNA sequence: TGTGCCAGCAGCCCAGGGGGCGCTGGAAACACCATATATTTT. Its translation: CASSPGGAGNTIYF.

The V and J genes are TRBV14 and TRBJ2-6; D is possibly TRBD2 (5 bases). Germline loops: CDR1 SGHDN, CDR2 FVKESK. V was shortened by 1 base and J by 0 bases, with 13 bases between the two germline ends. The CDR3 has 18 amino acids. CDR3 sequence: CASSQVWSGGSGANVLTF. The CDR3 DNA reads TGTGCCAGCAGCCAAGTCTGGAGCGGTGGCTCTGGGGCCAACGTCCTGACTTTC.

A single count supports this clone. The V gene is TRBV30, the J gene TRBJ2-1; D perhaps matches TRBD2 (6 bases). The CDR3 spans 13 residues. Germline values: CDR1 GTSNPN, CDR2 SVGIG (reference sequence). V was shortened by 4 bases and J by 6 bases, with 13 bases between the two germline ends. Here the CDR3 DNA reads TGTGCCTGGACCGGGGGAGCTCCCAATGAGCAGTTCTTC. As protein: CAWTGGAPNEQFF.

CDR3 loop: CASSRTVNNSPLHF. CDR3 DNA sequence: TGTGCCAGCAGCCGGACAGTAAATAATTCACCCCTCCACTTT. V and J are TRBV11-2 and TRBJ1-6; a weak D match, TRBD1 (6 bases). The CDR3 length is 14 residues. With 5 bases removed from V and 5 bases from J, the gap between germline ends came to 10 bases. Per germline, CDR1 SGHAT and CDR2 FQNNGV.

This clone was counted a few times. The rearrangement links TRBV19 to TRBJ2-3, with 7 bases fitting TRBD1. The CDR3 runs to 15 residues. Germline V gives CDR1 LNHDA, CDR2 SQIVND (reference sequence). V dropped 4 bases and J dropped 2; count of bases not matched to a gene: 6. CDR3 sequence: CASSRQGYSTDTQYF. In nucleotides, the CDR3 is TGTGCCAGTAGTAGACAGGGTTATTCCACAGATACGCAGTATTTT. The variable domain in full, completed from reference TRBV19 and TRBJ2-3, reads DGGITQSPKYLFRKEGQNVTLSCEQNLNHDAMYWYRQDPGQGLRLIYYSQIVNDFQKGDIAEGYSVSREKKESFPLTVTSAQKNPTAFYLCASSRQGYSTDTQYFGPGTRLTVL.

The chain carries TRBV7-9 and TRBJ2-7; D is ambiguous. The CDR3 sequence is 13 residues long. The germline V gene encodes CDR1 SEHNR and CDR2 FQNEAQ (reference sequence). V lost 1 base and J lost 6, with 10 bases in between. CDR3 nucleotides: TGTGCCAGCAGCTTAGGTGGGTCGGGCGAGCAGTACTTC. Residues: CASSLGGSGEQYF.

This clone was counted between two and nine times. The chain uses TRBV28 and TRBJ1-5, with 7 bases fitting TRBD1. This CDR3 comprises 15 residues. Trimming took 5 bases from V and 2 from J; bases not matched to a gene: 6. Looked up from germline, CDR1 is MDHEN and CDR2 is SYDVKM. The CDR3 spells CASSPPTGGNQPQHF. For the CDR3, the DNA is TGTGCCAGCAGTCCGCCAACAGGGGGCAATCAGCCCCAGCATTTT. The whole variable domain, remainder taken from reference TRBV28 and TRBJ1-5, is DVKVTQSSRYLVKRTGEKVFLECVQDMDHENMFWYRQDPGLGLRLIYFSYDVKMKEKGDIPEGYSVSREKKERFSLILESASTNQTSMYLCASSPPTGGNQPQHFGDGTRLSIL.

This chain joins TRBV28 and TRBJ2-2, with a tentative D call TRBD1 (5 bases). The V gene's germline CDR1 is MDHEN and CDR2 SYDVKM. The CDR3 runs 15 residues. The V and J ends lost 3 bases and 3 bases respectively, with 11 bases between them. The CDR3 loop reads CASSFPQGYTGELFF. The CDR3 nucleotides are TGTGCCAGCAGTTTTCCTCAGGGTTACACCGGGGAGCTGTTTTTT.

The CDR3 region is CASSEVGTSGYSEQFF. The CDR3 DNA is TGTGCCAGCAGTGAAGTGGGGACTAGCGGGTACTCTGAGCAGTTCTTC. V and J are TRBV6-1 and TRBJ2-1; 12 nucleotides agree with TRBD2. The CDR3 has 16 amino acids. In germline, CDR1 is MNHNS, CDR2 SASEGT. V trimming: 1 base; J trimming: 9 bases; junction bases outside the gene matches: 7.

The rearrangement joins TRBV15 to TRBJ2-1; TRBD2 agrees at 11 bases. Germline CDR1 reads LNHNV; CDR2 reads YYDKDF (reference sequence). CDR3 length equals 17 residues. With 2 bases clipped from V and 1 base from J, the junction kept 4 bases outside the gene matches. CDR3 residues: CATSRRGTSGSYNEQFF. The CDR3 region has the DNA TGTGCCACCAGCAGACGAGGGACTAGCGGTTCCTACAATGAGCAGTTCTTC.

V usage is TRBV5-1 and J usage is TRBJ2-7; 9 bases map to TRBD2. Per germline, CDR1 SGHRS and CDR2 YFSETQ. The CDR3 is 17 amino acids. With V trimmed by 1 base and J by 2 bases, 10 bases remained unmatched. The CDR3 DNA is TGCGCCAGCAGCTTGTTTGGGCTTAGCGGGGGAACCTACGAGCAGTACTTC. This codes for CASSLFGLSGGTYEQYF.

The CDR3: CASSSQGALNEQFF. The CDR3 nucleotides are TGCGCCAGCAGCTCCCAGGGGGCTCTCAATGAGCAGTTCTTC. The chain links TRBV5-1 to TRBJ2-1; 8 bases align to TRBD1. There are 14 residues in the CDR3. CDR1 SGHRS and CDR2 YFSETQ come from the germline V gene. V shed 3 bases and J 6 bases; nucleotides not matched to a gene: 5.

The chain couples TRBV3-1 (or the pseudogene TRBV3-2) to TRBJ1-2; D uncertain. This CDR3 region has 15 residues. Germline-derived CDR1 and CDR2 are LGHDT and YNNKEL (reference sequence). Trimming cost V 6 bases and J 3 bases, with 17 bases left between them. DNA of the CDR3: TGTGCCAGCAGAAATAACTGGTCAGAGGACTATGGCTACACCTTC. Translating it yields CASRNNWSEDYGYTF.

The chain recombines TRBV7-2 with TRBJ2-7; TRBD2 might be the D (5 bases). This CDR3 is built from 16 residues. Per germline, CDR1 SGHTA and CDR2 FQGNSA. Trimming took 2 bases from V and 0 from J, leaving 14 bases between them. The CDR3 sequence: CASSLLSLGSSYEQYF. CDR3 nucleotide sequence: TGTGCCAGCAGCTTACTAAGTCTGGGGAGCTCCTACGAGCAGTACTTC.

This sequence joins TRBV5-4 and TRBJ2-7; TRBD1 is a possible D gene (6 bases). In germline, CDR1 is SGHNT, CDR2 YYREEE (reference sequence). The CDR3 sequence is 13 residues long. Deletions cut 2 bases from V and 6 bases from J, with 12 bases between. CDR3 region: CASSLPGAREQYF. CDR3 DNA sequence: TGTGCCAGCAGCTTACCAGGGGCTCGCGAGCAGTACTTC. The whole variable domain, filled in from reference TRBV5-4 and TRBJ2-7, reads ETGVTQSPTHLIKTRGQQVTLRCSSQSGHNTVSWYQQALGQGPQFIFQYYREEENGRGNFPPRFSGLQFPNYSSELNVNALELDDSALYLCASSLPGAREQYFGPGTRLTVT.

This clone is a singleton in its sample. V gene TRBV14 combines with J gene TRBJ1-4; maybe TRBD1 (5 bases). V lost 4 bases to trimming and J lost 4 bases, with 16 bases between them. This CDR3 contains 16 residues. In germline, CDR1 is SGHDN, CDR2 FVKESK. As DNA, the CDR3 is TGTGCCAGCAGCCTCCGAGGACGACAGTATAATGAAAAACTGTTTTTT. It codes for CASSLRGRQYNEKLFF. Supplemented by reference TRBV14 and TRBJ1-4, the full variable domain reads EAGVTQFPSHSVIEKGQTVTLRCDPISGHDNLYWYRRVMGKEIKFLLHFVKESKQDESGMPNNRFLAERTGGTYSTLKVQPAELEDSGVYFCASSLRGRQYNEKLFFGSGTQLSVL.

The V gene is TRBV5-8, the J gene TRBJ2-3; 7 bases are a match to TRBD2. The length of the CDR3 is 15 residues. V lost 4 bases to trimming and J lost 3 bases; unmatched junction nucleotides: 8. The germline gives CDR1 SGHTS, CDR2 YDEGEE. The CDR3 loop reads CASSRSGRLTDTQYF. Written as DNA, the CDR3 is TGTGCCAGCAGCCGTTCCGGGAGGTTGACAGATACGCAGTATTTT.

V gene TRBV9 combines with J gene TRBJ2-1, with D possibly being TRBD2 (6 bases). Deletions cut 2 bases from V and 0 bases from J, with 12 bases between. The CDR3 loop spans 16 amino acids. CDR1 is SGDLS, CDR2 YYNGEE, per germline. CDR3 DNA: TGTGCCAGCAGCGTCCTAGCGCCGAGCTCCTACAATGAGCAGTTCTTC. Translating gives CASSVLAPSSYNEQFF.

This chain connects TRBV5-1 to TRBJ1-1, with 7 bases identical to TRBD1. The ends lost 4 bases at V and 2 bases at J; junction bases unmatched: 11. Germline V gene sequence: CDR1 SGHRS, CDR2 YFSETQ. This CDR3 comprises 16 residues. The CDR3 is CASSPGATGLNTEAFF. The CDR3, as DNA: TGCGCCAGCAGCCCCGGGGCGACAGGGCTAAACACTGAAGCTTTCTTT. Drawing the rest from reference TRBV5-1 and TRBJ1-1, the complete variable domain is KAGVTQTPRYLIKTRGQQVTLSCSPISGHRSVSWYQQTPGQGLQFLFEYFSETQRNKGNFPGRFSGRQFSNSRSEMNVSTLELGDSALYLCASSPGATGLNTEAFFGQGTRLTVV.

The chain links TRBV18 to TRBJ1-1; D might be TRBD1 (5 bases). Germline values: CDR1 KGHSH, CDR2 LQKENI. The CDR3 spans 14 residues. The germline V and J ends were trimmed by 2 bases and 12 bases, with 19 bases remaining between them. CDR3: CASSPSAGGVGTFF. DNA of the CDR3: TGTGCCAGCTCACCAAGTGCGGGGGGGGTCGGAACTTTCTTT.

This clone has only a few counts. The rearrangement uses TRBV10-3 and TRBJ2-7, with D possibly TRBD1 on 6 matching bases. V was pared by 3 bases and J by 3 bases, with 21 bases between. Germline V lookup: CDR1 ENHRY, CDR2 SYGVKD. The CDR3 loop spans 17 amino acids. In DNA form, the CDR3 reads TGTGCCATCAGTGACAAGGGGGTCGCCCGAGGCTACTACGAGCAGTACTTC. Protein: CAISDKGVARGYYEQYF.